The present entry profiles one T cell receptor beta chain with its context. Its antigen is unknown. The record originates from a study of blood T cells in healthy people across ages. Study-level findings and limits: Correlation between TCR beta diversity and naive T cell percentage was strong. Compared with aged donors, long-lived donors showed fewer expanded clones, suggesting selection.

The germline CDR1 and CDR2 sequences are KGHSH and LQKENI. The V gene end was trimmed by 5 bases and the J gene end by 5 bases; junction bases not matched to a gene: 5. CDR3 size: 13 residues. Isolation yielded PBMCs, at least 6 million per sample, in every case. With a J-beta primer mix and a sample-barcoded 5' primer, a second PCR ran 7 to 11 cycles. Researchers report that a template-switch adaptor with 12 random nucleotides tagged each cDNA molecule. TCRdb recomputed calls from the 5' RACE reads with MiXCR, one row per CDR3 protein. This sample carries hundreds of thousands of distinct CDR3 sequences, roughly 20% of them seen once, and the ten largest clones take around 3.4%.

This receptor was taken from a man aged 65 to 79 in good health. Sequenced sample: blood. The V gene is TRBV18, the J gene TRBJ1-2, with 7 bases matching TRBD1. The chain's CDR3 is CASSIDREYGYTF. CDR3 nucleotide sequence: TGTGCCAGCTCAATCGACAGGGAATATGGCTACACCTTC.